This T cell receptor beta chain was observed in a study of OX40 agonist ivuxolimab in advanced cancers. General study findings and limits: Fewer expanded clones were found on average in CD4+ than in CD8+ T cells. CD4+ and CD8+ blood T cells expanded clonally by week 6 at 0.1 to 3.0 mg/kg.

Concerning this clone: The antigen remains unidentified.

Germline V gives CDR1 SGHRS, CDR2 YFSETQ. V dropped 3 bases and J dropped 8; count of bases not matched to a gene: 7. The CDR3 loop spans 14 amino acids. Some clones are missing from TCRdb's copy, which holds only in-frame ones; the method was immunoSEQ multiplex PCR. Of about 35,000 clones listed, less than 85% were seen once; the top ten hold around a quarter. The specimen was CD4+ or CD8+ T cells sorted from blood, collected in a trial of the OX40 agonist ivuxolimab. This TCR came from an adult with an advanced solid tumor such as melanoma, head and neck, liver or kidney cancer. V gene TRBV5-1 combines with J gene TRBJ1-4; TRBD1 matches 7 bases. CDR3 sequence (DNA): TGCGCCAGCAGCTATACAGGGGCTCGGGAAAAACTGTTTTTT. Residues: CASSYTGAREKLFF.